Each of the 11 T cell receptor beta chains below was sequenced from the same sample in a study of T cells after posttransplantation cyclophosphamide. Some clones are missing from TCRdb's copy, which holds only in-frame ones; the method was immunoSEQ multiplex PCR. Sampling found 4,500 to 5,500 clones, none seen once. Busulfan-fludarabine conditioning, marrow transplant, and cyclophosphamide on days +3 and +4 were administered. The starting material was PBMCs, obtained after allogeneic stem cell transplant with posttransplant cyclophosphamide. Receptors were obtained from a female patient younger than 45 who received an allogeneic stem cell transplant from an unrelated donor, was CMV-positive, and had acute and chronic GVHD. Among the T cells, some may be from the graft donor.

This clone has ten or more counts. This sequence joins TRBV27 and TRBJ2-2, with TRBD2 matching 11 bases. With V trimmed by 10 bases and J by 4 bases, 8 bases remained unmatched. The germline V gene encodes CDR1 MNHEY and CDR2 SMNVEV (reference sequence). This CDR3 region has 15 residues. The chain's CDR3 is CATSHSGRATGELFF. The DNA for the CDR3 is TGTGCCACCTCCCATAGCGGGAGGGCCACCGGGGAGCTGTTTTTT.

This clone has only a few counts. This sequence joins TRBV27 and TRBJ2-1, with D possibly TRBD2 on 7 matching bases. Trimming left V 7 bases short and J 3 bases short, with 19 bases between. CDR1 and CDR2 from the germline V gene are MNHEY and SMNVEV (reference sequence). The CDR3 totals 16 residues. The CDR3 sequence is CASTLVGAGDYNEQFF. The CDR3 DNA is TGTGCCAGCACCCTAGTGGGGGCGGGGGACTACAATGAGCAGTTCTTC.

This clone showed up just a few times. The J gene is TRBJ2-5, the V gene TRBV7-3; D gene ambiguous. The J call may be faulty, since TRBJ2-7 better matches the DNA end. This CDR3 is built from 14 residues. The germline gives CDR1 SGHTA, CDR2 FQGTGA. The CDR3 DNA sequence: TGTGCCAGCAGCTTAGCGTCGAGCTCCTACGAGCAGTACTTC. Its translation is CASSLASSSYEQYF.

In this sample, this clone turned up many times. This chain joins TRBV4-3 and TRBJ1-2; the match to TRBD1 covers 11 bases. CDR1 is LGHNA and CDR2 is YSLEER in the germline V gene. CDR3 size: 15 residues. The junction had 5 bases not matched to a gene; V was cut back by 4 bases and J by 4 bases. CDR3 amino acids: CASSLGQGAGYGYTF. Here the CDR3 DNA reads TGCGCCAGCAGCCTTGGACAGGGGGCTGGCTATGGCTACACCTTC.

Ten or more counts support this clone. CDR3 DNA sequence: TGTGCCAGCACCGCGACAGTTTCTAACTATGGCTACACCTTC. Translating it yields CASTATVSNYGYTF. J is TRBJ1-2 and V is TRBV2; a possible D gene is TRBD1 (5 bases). The CDR3 is 14 residues long. CDR1 is SNHLY and CDR2 is FYNNEI in the germline V gene. V was clipped by 7 bases and J by 0 bases, with 12 bases between them.

This clone was seen ten or more times. The chain combines TRBV7-8 with TRBJ2-2, with TRBD1 matching 12 bases. V shed 5 bases, J shed 5 bases, and the junction held 3 bases outside the gene matches. CDR3 length: 15 residues. In germline, CDR1 is SGHVS, CDR2 FQNEAQ. CDR3 nucleotides: TGTGCCAGCAGCCGGGACAGGGGGCAAACCGGGGAGCTGTTTTTT. It yields the protein CASSRDRGQTGELFF.

This clone came up many times. The chain couples TRBV5-6 to TRBJ1-2, with D maybe TRBD1 (6 bases). CDR3 size: 13 residues. V dropped 4 bases and J dropped 8 bases, with 15 bases sitting between them. Germline V gene lookup returns CDR1 SGHDT and CDR2 YYEEEE. Written as DNA, the CDR3 is TGTGCCAGCAGCCCCGGGACACTGACGGGCTACACCTTC. Amino acids: CASSPGTLTGYTF.

The sample holds many counts of this clone. J is TRBJ2-4 and V is TRBV19; D gene unclear. Germline lookup yields CDR1 LNHDA and CDR2 SQIVND (reference sequence). Trimming removed 3 bases at V and 7 bases at J, with 13 bases between. The CDR3 length is 14 residues. In nucleotides, the CDR3 is TGTGCCAGTAGTATTTACCTGCGACACAACATTCAGTACTTC. Amino acid sequence: CASSIYLRHNIQYF.

This clone was detected ten times or more. The V call is TRBV18, the J call TRBJ1-1, with D unclear. Trimming pared 0 bases from V and 3 bases from J, leaving 14 bases between. This CDR3 spans 16 amino acids. Germline assignment: CDR1 KGHSH and CDR2 LQKENI. This chain's CDR3 is CASSPPGPPRDTEAFF. In nucleotides, the CDR3 is TGTGCCAGCTCACCACCAGGGCCCCCGCGGGACACTGAAGCTTTCTTT.

This clone showed up many times. The chain recombines TRBV5-1 with TRBJ1-1, with D maybe TRBD1 (5 bases). Germline values: CDR1 SGHRS, CDR2 YFSETQ. V was shortened by 3 bases and J by 3 bases, with 9 bases between the two germline ends. This CDR3 spans 13 amino acids. CDR3 in amino acids: CASSWGGDTEAFF. The CDR3 DNA sequence: TGCGCCAGCAGCTGGGGGGGAGACACTGAAGCTTTCTTT.

This clone rates as medium-sized (0.01 to 0.1%). The chain uses TRBV5-4 and TRBJ1-1; D gene ambiguous. The CDR3 covers 13 residues. CDR1 is SGHNT and CDR2 is YYREEE in the germline V gene (reference sequence). V was trimmed by 0 bases and J by 8 bases, leaving 11 bases between them. CDR3 in amino acids: CASSLETGREAFF. CDR3 in DNA: TGTGCCAGCAGCTTGGAAACGGGTCGGGAAGCTTTCTTT.